The next 32 T cell receptor beta chains were all read from a single sample in a study of OX40 agonist ivuxolimab in advanced cancers. Library preparation used the immunoSEQ multiplex PCR assay. Not all clones reach the TCRdb copy of this immuneACCESS table, which keeps in-frame sequences only. Checked studies attribute under half of the gap to unresolved V genes and leave the rest unexplained. In all, the sample holds about 93,000 clones, and 92% of those were seen once. 0.45% to 0.55% of the sample lies in the top ten. This specimen consisted of CD4+ or CD8+ T cells sorted from blood, obtained in a trial of the OX40 agonist ivuxolimab. The receptors originated from an adult with an advanced solid tumor such as melanoma, head and neck, liver or kidney cancer.

The V and J genes are TRBV6-4 and TRBJ2-1; the D is unclear. This CDR3 comprises 13 residues. Per the germline V gene, CDR1 is MRHNA and CDR2 is SNTAGT. V was pared by 8 bases and J by 10 bases, with 18 bases between. The CDR3 reads CASRRTGVDEQFF. In nucleotides, the CDR3 is TGTGCCAGCCGTAGAACTGGGGTCGACGAGCAGTTCTTC.

The chain carries TRBV2 and TRBJ2-7; 8 bases align to TRBD2. V shed 2 bases, J shed 6 bases, and the junction held 6 bases outside the gene matches. The CDR3 extends over 14 amino acids. In germline, CDR1 is SNHLY, CDR2 FYNNEI. For the CDR3, the DNA is TGTGCCAGCAGTGAAATGGAGCGGGAGAGCGAGCAGTACTTC. Translating gives CASSEMERESEQYF.

CDR3 amino acids: CASSRFLRGETQYF. The DNA for the CDR3 is TGTGCCAGCAGCCGTTTTCTGAGGGGGGAGACCCAGTACTTC. V usage is TRBV7-9 and J usage is TRBJ2-5, with D perhaps TRBD1 (6 bases). V lost 5 bases and J lost 5, with 15 bases in between. The CDR3 is 14 residues long. Per germline, CDR1 SEHNR and CDR2 FQNEAQ (reference sequence).

This chain joins TRBV5-4 and TRBJ1-2; TRBD1 agrees at 7 bases. V lost 4 bases to trimming and J lost 3 bases; unmatched junction nucleotides: 9. The CDR3 consists of 15 residues. Germline V gene lookup returns CDR1 SGHNT and CDR2 YYREEE (reference sequence). Written as DNA, the CDR3 is TGTGCCAGCAGCCGGATCGGGACAGCAGACTATGGCTACACCTTC. This encodes CASSRIGTADYGYTF.

A note on this clone: Other nucleotide sequences in the sample specify the same CDR3. This sequence joins TRBV30 and TRBJ2-5; D might be TRBD1 (6 bases). The CDR3 spans 11 residues. Germline V CDR1 and CDR2: GTSNPN, SVGIG (reference sequence). The V end lost 6 bases, the J end lost 4 bases, and 9 bases lay between the germline ends. In DNA form, the CDR3 reads TGTGCCTGTGGACAGAGAGAGACCCAGTACTTC. This translates into CACGQRETQYF.

This sequence joins TRBV7-2 and TRBJ1-2; D gene ambiguous. Germline assignment: CDR1 SGHTA and CDR2 FQGNSA. The length of the CDR3 is 15 residues. Trimming took off 1 base at V and 5 bases at J, with 14 bases between the two ends. The DNA of the CDR3 is TGTGCCAGCAGCTTAGGGTCCGAGGTTTTTTATGGCTACACCTTC. Amino acid sequence: CASSLGSEVFYGYTF.

The rearrangement joins TRBV5-8 to TRBJ2-5; TRBD1 might be the D (6 bases). Germline CDR1 reads SGHTS; CDR2 reads YDEGEE. The V and J ends lost 5 bases and 1 base respectively, with 12 bases between them. The CDR3 consists of 14 residues. CDR3 sequence: CASRPRGSQETQYF. In DNA, the CDR3 is TGTGCCAGCAGGCCCAGGGGTTCCCAAGAGACCCAGTACTTC. The full variable domain, rest sourced from reference TRBV5-8 and TRBJ2-5, is EAGVTQSPTHLIKTRGQQATLRCSPISGHTSVYWYQQALGLGLQFLLWYDEGEERNRGNFPPRFSGRQFPNYSSELNVNALELEDSALYLCASRPRGSQETQYFGPGTRLLVL.

J is TRBJ2-5 and V is TRBV2; 14 nucleotides align to TRBD2. The CDR3 is 16 residues long. V lost 4 bases to trimming and J lost 3 bases; unmatched junction nucleotides: 4. The germline V gene encodes CDR1 SNHLY and CDR2 FYNNEI. The CDR3 loop reads CASSGPGLAGEETQYF. CDR3 bases: TGTGCCAGCAGTGGACCGGGACTAGCGGGGGAAGAGACCCAGTACTTC.

The rearrangement links TRBV30 to TRBJ2-7, with a possible D match to TRBD1 (6 bases). Germline assignment: CDR1 GTSNPN and CDR2 SVGIG (reference sequence). V was clipped by 8 bases and J by 4 bases, with 15 bases between them. CDR3 size: 12 residues. DNA for the CDR3: TGTGCCCTGGACCAGGGGATGTACGAGCAGTACTTC. This encodes CALDQGMYEQYF.

The genes are TRBV10-2 and TRBJ1-1; D is undetermined. Trimming removed 6 bases at V and 6 bases at J, with 20 bases between. This CDR3 is 15 amino acids long. Germline CDR1 is WSHSY and CDR2 is SAAADI. As DNA, the CDR3 is TGCGCCAGCAGCGAAGCGTTCGGGTCAGGAGCTGAAGCTTTCTTT. This translates into CASSEAFGSGAEAFF.

The V and J genes are TRBV6-5 and TRBJ2-5; unclear D gene. There are 14 residues in the CDR3. Trimming removed 2 bases from V and 0 bases from J, with 7 bases in between. The germline CDR1 and CDR2 sequences are MNHEY and SVGAGI. As DNA, the CDR3 is TGTGCCAGCAGTTACACTACCCACCAAGAGACCCAGTACTTC. It yields the protein CASSYTTHQETQYF.

The chain recombines TRBV5-1 with TRBJ2-1; D call uncertain. V was cut by 2 bases and J by 2 bases, with 11 bases left in between. The CDR3 sequence is 15 residues long. The germline V gene has CDR1 SGHRS and CDR2 YFSETQ. As DNA, the CDR3 is TGCGCCAGCAGCTTCAGGACCTTTACCTACAATGAGCAGTTCTTC. Residues: CASSFRTFTYNEQFF.

This chain links TRBV5-6 with TRBJ1-2; 10 bases are shared with TRBD1. With 1 base clipped from V and 1 base from J, the junction kept 4 bases outside the gene matches. CDR3 length equals 16 residues. Germline CDR1 is SGHDT and CDR2 is YYEEEE. In nucleotides, the CDR3 is TGTGCCAGCAGCTTGCCGACAGGGGGCGGTAACTATGGCTACACCTTC. Amino acid sequence: CASSLPTGGGNYGYTF.

This clone was detected once. The chain has TRBV9 and TRBJ1-6, with D perhaps TRBD1 (5 bases). Germline values: CDR1 SGDLS, CDR2 YYNGEE. The V gene lost 3 bases and the J gene lost 9 bases, with 19 bases spanning the gap. The CDR3 covers 16 residues. CDR3 sequence reads: CASSDPLGTAISPLHF. The CDR3 region has the DNA TGTGCCAGCAGCGACCCCTTGGGGACGGCGATTTCACCCCTCCACTTT.

The rearrangement uses TRBV25-1 and TRBJ1-1; D gene uncertain. CDR3 length: 14 residues. The V end lost 2 bases, the J end lost 2 bases, and 9 bases lay between the germline ends. In germline, CDR1 is MGHDK, CDR2 SYGVNS. The CDR3 DNA sequence: TGTGCCAGCAGTGAAACTGGGGTTAACACTGAAGCTTTCTTT. As protein: CASSETGVNTEAFF.

V is TRBV5-1 and J is TRBJ2-7; unclear D gene. V lost 1 base and J lost 5, with 7 bases in between. The CDR3 is 12 amino acids. CDR1 SGHRS and CDR2 YFSETQ come from the germline V gene. The chain's CDR3 is CASSLNSNEQYF. The CDR3 DNA reads as TGCGCCAGCAGCTTGAATAGTAACGAGCAGTACTTC. The full variable domain, in which reference TRBV5-1 and TRBJ2-7 provide the parts outside the CDR3, is KAGVTQTPRYLIKTRGQQVTLSCSPISGHRSVSWYQQTPGQGLQFLFEYFSETQRNKGNFPGRFSGRQFSNSRSEMNVSTLELGDSALYLCASSLNSNEQYFGPGTRLTVT.

Remarks on this clone: The sample contains more than one DNA sequence encoding this CDR3. This rearrangement joins TRBV28 to TRBJ2-5; D unresolved. Germline V gene sequence: CDR1 MDHEN, CDR2 SYDVKM. V was trimmed by 4 bases and J by 1 base, leaving 4 bases between them. The CDR3 is 12 residues long. The CDR3 loop is CASSSGQETQYF. CDR3 bases: TGTGCCAGCAGTTCGGGCCAAGAGACCCAGTACTTC.

The chain uses TRBV5-1 and TRBJ2-7; weak D call: TRBD1 (6 bases). CDR1 and CDR2 from the germline V gene are SGHRS and YFSETQ. The CDR3 is 14 amino acids. V shed 4 bases and J shed 2 bases, with 13 bases lying between them. CDR3 sequence (DNA): TGCGCCAGCAGCACAGGGACGGACCCCTACGAGCAGTACTTC. Protein sequence: CASSTGTDPYEQYF.

J is TRBJ2-7 and V is TRBV6-1; 8 bases fit TRBD1. The CDR3 is 13 residues long. V was pared by 5 bases and J by 7 bases, with 7 bases of the junction left unmatched. Germline V gene data show CDR1 as MNHNS and CDR2 as SASEGT. In DNA, the CDR3 is TGTGCCAGCAGTTGGCAGGGGGCGTTGGAGCAGTACTTC. Translated, it gives CASSWQGALEQYF.

This sequence joins TRBV30 and TRBJ1-2; the D gene is possibly TRBD1 (6 bases). V was clipped by 1 base and J by 8 bases, with 14 bases between them. The CDR3 consists of 13 residues. Germline V gene sequence: CDR1 GTSNPN, CDR2 SVGIG (reference sequence). CDR3: CAWSAPGQSGYTF. The CDR3 bases are TGTGCCTGGAGTGCTCCCGGACAGAGCGGCTACACCTTC.

CDR3 amino acids: CASSLVIGDSYEQYF. CDR3 coding DNA: TGTGCCAGCAGCTTAGTGATCGGAGACTCCTACGAGCAGTACTTC. V usage is TRBV7-3 and J usage is TRBJ2-7; no definite D call. The CDR3 length is 15 residues. Germline assignment: CDR1 SGHTA and CDR2 FQGTGA. V was cut by 2 bases and J by 0 bases, with 11 bases left in between.

This rearrangement joins TRBV14 to TRBJ2-7, with D maybe TRBD1 (5 bases). The CDR3 is 12 residues long. Germline V gene data show CDR1 as SGHDN and CDR2 as FVKESK. V lost 8 bases to trimming and J lost 3 bases, with 11 bases between them. The CDR3 region is CASAAQGYEQYF. The CDR3 bases are TGTGCCAGCGCCGCTCAGGGCTACGAGCAGTACTTC.

J is TRBJ2-7 and V is TRBV2; D perhaps matches TRBD1 (6 bases). Germline assignment: CDR1 SNHLY and CDR2 FYNNEI. With 6 bases removed from V and 5 bases from J, the gap between germline ends came to 14 bases. This CDR3 is 13 amino acids long. The CDR3 DNA follows: TGTGCCAGCAGCATAATACAGGGTAACGAGCAGTACTTC. It translates to CASSIIQGNEQYF.

This chain uses TRBV30 with TRBJ1-4; TRBD1 aligns across 8 bases. CDR1 and CDR2 from the germline V gene are GTSNPN and SVGIG (reference sequence). V lost 1 base, J lost 8 bases, and 9 bases stayed unmatched. The CDR3 consists of 15 residues. CDR3 sequence: CAWSAKKAGGEKLFF. The DNA for the CDR3 is TGTGCCTGGAGTGCAAAAAAGGCAGGGGGCGAAAAACTGTTTTTT.

This clone was found a few times. This chain connects TRBV15 to TRBJ1-1; a weak D match, TRBD1 (6 bases). Germline CDR1 is LNHNV and CDR2 is YYDKDF (reference sequence). The length of the CDR3 is 17 residues. Trimming stripped 0 bases from V and 2 bases from J, with 16 bases between. This chain's CDR3 is CATSRDRVGQTNTEAFF. As DNA, the CDR3 is TGTGCCACCAGCAGAGATCGGGTAGGACAGACCAACACTGAAGCTTTCTTT.

The CDR3 here is CASSERGGWGTDTQYF. CDR3 bases: TGTGCCAGCAGTGAAAGAGGGGGATGGGGGACAGATACGCAGTATTTT. The chain uses TRBV6-1 and TRBJ2-3; D might be TRBD1 (6 bases). Trimming pared 2 bases from V and 3 bases from J, leaving 15 bases between. The CDR3 contains 16 residues. CDR1 and CDR2 (germline): MNHNS, SASEGT.

With regard to this clone: One end of the junction fails to match germline, which may point to a read error. The chain combines TRBV2 with TRBJ2-5, with D maybe TRBD2 (5 bases). CDR3 length: 14 residues. Germline CDR1 and CDR2: SNHLY and FYNNEI. The CDR3 nucleotides read TGTGCCGGCAGTGAAGTGGGAGTACAAGAGACCCAGTACTTC. This translates into CAGSEVGVQETQYF. The variable domain in full, with the rest retrieved from reference TRBV2 and TRBJ2-5, is EPEVTQTPSHQVTQMGQEVILRCVPISNHLYFYWYRQILGQKVEFLVSFYNNEISEKSEIFDDQFSVERPDGSNFTLKIRSTKLEDSAMYFCAGSEVGVQETQYFGPGTRLLVL.

The chain carries TRBV6-1 and TRBJ1-6, with a tentative D call TRBD1 (6 bases). This CDR3 is 14 amino acids long. Per the germline V gene, CDR1 is MNHNS and CDR2 is SASEGT. Trimming took off 8 bases at V and 7 bases at J, with 15 bases between the two ends. The CDR3 loop is CASRAGAPNSPLHF. The CDR3 DNA follows: TGTGCCAGCCGGGCGGGGGCTCCAAATTCACCCCTCCACTTT.

This clone was seen only once. The chain carries TRBV19 and TRBJ2-2; D is unresolved. Germline-derived CDR1 and CDR2 are LNHDA and SQIVND (reference sequence). The CDR3 consists of 11 residues. V was clipped by 7 bases and J by 2 bases, with 2 bases between them. The CDR3 DNA reads TGTGCCAGTACAAACACCGGGGAGCTGTTTTTT. Translating gives CASTNTGELFF.

V usage is TRBV14 and J usage is TRBJ2-2, with D maybe TRBD2 (6 bases). Germline loops: CDR1 SGHDN, CDR2 FVKESK. The CDR3 has 19 amino acids. The ends were cut back, 0 bases at V and 4 bases at J, with 21 bases in the middle. For the CDR3, the DNA is TGTGCCAGCAGCCAAGATCCCGGACTCGTGGCGGGGCCCACCGGGGAGCTGTTTTTT. It translates to CASSQDPGLVAGPTGELFF.

The chain carries TRBV6-1 and TRBJ2-2, with D possibly TRBD2 on 5 matching bases. Germline CDR1 MNHNS, CDR2 SASEGT. The CDR3 sequence is 13 residues long. Trimming cost V 7 bases and J 4 bases, with 10 bases left between them. The CDR3 DNA reads as TGTGCCAGCACGGGGAGTTTCACCGGGGAGCTGTTTTTT. Its translation is CASTGSFTGELFF.

The chain couples TRBV7-3 to TRBJ2-1; 14 positions agree with TRBD2. V shed 5 bases, J shed 7 bases, and the junction held 10 bases outside the gene matches. CDR1 and CDR2 from the germline V gene are SGHTA and FQGTGA. This CDR3 is 17 amino acids long. Here the CDR3 DNA reads TGTGCCAGCAGCCCTTACCCGGGACTAGCGGGGGTTAATGAGCAGTTCTTC. Translated, it gives CASSPYPGLAGVNEQFF.